The 2 T cell receptor beta chains below were found in one sample sequenced in a study of T-cell reconstitution after alpha-beta-depleted transplantation in children. TCRbeta library preparation incorporated unique molecular identifiers. TCRdb reprocessed the PCR reads with MiXCR, giving one entry per CDR3 protein. The table shows about 340,000 distinct CDR3 sequences, with about a tenth occurring only once. The specimen comprised PBMCs from the stem cell graft donor, sampled from the stem cell graft. These receptors were taken from a human donor who donated a stem cell graft to a child with acute lymphoblastic leukemia.

The V gene is TRBV18, the J gene TRBJ1-3; possible D gene TRBD1, 5 bases. Per germline, CDR1 KGHSH and CDR2 LQKENI. The CDR3 totals 16 residues. V was pared by 1 base and J by 4 bases, with 14 bases between. The CDR3 is CASSPRLGTEGNTIYF. In DNA form, the CDR3 reads TGTGCCAGCTCACCACGCCTCGGGACGGAAGGAAACACCATATATTTT.

A few counts support this clonotype. V and J are TRBV12-3 or TRBV12-4 and TRBJ2-2; D is ambiguous. V was shortened by 5 bases and J by 7 bases, with 11 bases between the two germline ends. This CDR3 spans 13 amino acids. CDR3 in amino acids: CASSAIAGGELFF. The DNA for the CDR3 is TGTGCCAGCAGTGCAATAGCAGGCGGGGAGCTGTTTTTT.